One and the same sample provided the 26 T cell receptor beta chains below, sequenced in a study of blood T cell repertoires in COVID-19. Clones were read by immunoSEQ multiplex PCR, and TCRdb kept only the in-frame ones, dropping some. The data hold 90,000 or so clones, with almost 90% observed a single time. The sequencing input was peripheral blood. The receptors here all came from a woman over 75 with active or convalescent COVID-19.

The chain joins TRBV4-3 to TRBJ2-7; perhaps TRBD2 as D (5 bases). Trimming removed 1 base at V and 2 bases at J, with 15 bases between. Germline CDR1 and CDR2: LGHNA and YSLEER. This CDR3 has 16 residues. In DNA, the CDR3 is TGCGCCAGCAGCCAAGGCCCTCGGCAGCGGACCTACGAGCAGTACTTC. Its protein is CASSQGPRQRTYEQYF.

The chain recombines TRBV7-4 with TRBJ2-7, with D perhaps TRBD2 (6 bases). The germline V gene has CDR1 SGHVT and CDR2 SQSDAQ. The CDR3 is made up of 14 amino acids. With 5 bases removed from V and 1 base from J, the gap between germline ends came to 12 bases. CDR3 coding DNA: TGTGCCAGCAGCCTACGGGACTTTTCCTACGAGCAGTACTTC. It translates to CASSLRDFSYEQYF.

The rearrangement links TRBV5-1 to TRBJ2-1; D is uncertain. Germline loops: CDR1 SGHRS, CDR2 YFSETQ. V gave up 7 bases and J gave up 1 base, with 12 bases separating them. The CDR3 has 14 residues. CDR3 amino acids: CASFDTASYNEQFF. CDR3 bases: TGCGCCAGCTTCGACACTGCTTCCTACAATGAGCAGTTCTTC. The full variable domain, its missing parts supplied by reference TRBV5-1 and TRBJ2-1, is KAGVTQTPRYLIKTRGQQVTLSCSPISGHRSVSWYQQTPGQGLQFLFEYFSETQRNKGNFPGRFSGRQFSNSRSEMNVSTLELGDSALYLCASFDTASYNEQFFGPGTRLTVL.

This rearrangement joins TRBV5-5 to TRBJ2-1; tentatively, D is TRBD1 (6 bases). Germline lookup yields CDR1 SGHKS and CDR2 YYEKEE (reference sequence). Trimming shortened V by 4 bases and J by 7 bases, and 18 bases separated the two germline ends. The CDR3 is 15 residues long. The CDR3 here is CASSIMSQGTNEQFF. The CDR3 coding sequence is TGTGCCAGCAGCATAATGTCCCAGGGGACGAATGAGCAGTTCTTC.

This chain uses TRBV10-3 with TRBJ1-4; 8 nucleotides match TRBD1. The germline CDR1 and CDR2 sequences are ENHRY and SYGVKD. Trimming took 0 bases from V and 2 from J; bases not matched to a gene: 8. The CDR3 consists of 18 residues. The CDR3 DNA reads TGTGCCATCAGTGAGTCACGACAGGGGCCGACGACTAATGAAAAACTGTTTTTT. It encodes CAISESRQGPTTNEKLFF.

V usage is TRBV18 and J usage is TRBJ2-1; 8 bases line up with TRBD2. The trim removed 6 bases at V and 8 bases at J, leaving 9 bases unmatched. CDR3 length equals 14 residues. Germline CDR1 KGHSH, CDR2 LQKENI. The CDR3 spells CASSLDHGGDEQFF. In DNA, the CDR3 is TGTGCCAGCTCCCTAGATCACGGGGGGGATGAGCAGTTCTTC.

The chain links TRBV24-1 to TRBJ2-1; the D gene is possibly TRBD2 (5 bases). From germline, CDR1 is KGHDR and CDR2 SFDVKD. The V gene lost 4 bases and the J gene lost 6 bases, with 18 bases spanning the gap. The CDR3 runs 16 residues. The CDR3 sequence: CATSDKRIPTSNEQFF. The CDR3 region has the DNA TGTGCCACCAGTGACAAACGGATACCTACTAGCAATGAGCAGTTCTTC.

In nucleotides, the CDR3 is TGTGCCAGTACTCCGGGACAGGGAACTTATGGCTACACCTTC. This translates into CASTPGQGTYGYTF. V usage is TRBV28 and J usage is TRBJ1-2, with 9 nucleotides matching TRBD1. Trimming took 9 bases from V and 5 from J; bases not matched to a gene: 10. The CDR3 has 14 residues. Per the germline V gene, CDR1 is MDHEN and CDR2 is SYDVKM.

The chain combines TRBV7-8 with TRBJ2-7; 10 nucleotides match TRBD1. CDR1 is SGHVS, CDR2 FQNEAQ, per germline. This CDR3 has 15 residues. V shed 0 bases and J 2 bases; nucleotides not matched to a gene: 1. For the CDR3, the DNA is TGTGCCAGCAGCTTAGCCGGGACAGGGGCCTACGAGCAGTACTTC. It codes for CASSLAGTGAYEQYF.

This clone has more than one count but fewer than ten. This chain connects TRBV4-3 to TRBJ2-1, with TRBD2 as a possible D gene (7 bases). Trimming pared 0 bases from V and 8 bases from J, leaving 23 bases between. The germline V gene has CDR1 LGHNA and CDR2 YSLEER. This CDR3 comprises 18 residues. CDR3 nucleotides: TGCGCCAGCAGCCAAGATTTAGGGGGAGGGCCCTCCCGGGATGAGCAGTTCTTC. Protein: CASSQDLGGGPSRDEQFF.

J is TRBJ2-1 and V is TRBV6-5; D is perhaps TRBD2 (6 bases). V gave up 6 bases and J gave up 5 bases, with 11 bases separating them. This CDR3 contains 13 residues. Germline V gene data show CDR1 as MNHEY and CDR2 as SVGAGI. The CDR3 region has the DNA TGTGCCAGCAGGAATAGCGGAAACAATGAGCAGTTCTTC. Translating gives CASRNSGNNEQFF.

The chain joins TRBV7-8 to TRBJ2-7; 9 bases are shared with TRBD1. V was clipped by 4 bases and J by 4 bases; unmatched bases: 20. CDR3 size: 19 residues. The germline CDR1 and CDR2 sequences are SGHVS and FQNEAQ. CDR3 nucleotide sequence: TGTGCCAGCAGCTCCCAGAAAACCGGGGGACAGGGTAGTTTGTACGAGCAGTACTTC. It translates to CASSSQKTGGQGSLYEQYF.

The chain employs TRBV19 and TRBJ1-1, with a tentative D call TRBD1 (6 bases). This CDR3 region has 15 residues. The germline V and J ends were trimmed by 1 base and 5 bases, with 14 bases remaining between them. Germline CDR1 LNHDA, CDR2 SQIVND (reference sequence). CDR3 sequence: CASSIGRGARTEAFF. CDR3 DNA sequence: TGTGCCAGTAGTATAGGTCGGGGGGCACGAACTGAAGCTTTCTTT.

This CDR3 is CASSEHSSDGYTF. The CDR3 nucleotides are TGTGCCAGCAGTGAACACTCATCGGATGGCTACACCTTC. The gene calls are TRBV6-1 and TRBJ1-2; unclear D gene. Germline assignment: CDR1 MNHNS and CDR2 SASEGT. The V end was cut by 2 bases, the J end by 6 bases, with 10 bases between. The CDR3 covers 13 residues.

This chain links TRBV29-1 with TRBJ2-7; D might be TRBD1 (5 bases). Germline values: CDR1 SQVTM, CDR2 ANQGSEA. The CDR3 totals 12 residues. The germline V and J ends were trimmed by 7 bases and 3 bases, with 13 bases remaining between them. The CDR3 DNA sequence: TGCAGCGCACAGGTTGAGAGCTACGAGCAGTACTTC. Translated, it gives CSAQVESYEQYF.

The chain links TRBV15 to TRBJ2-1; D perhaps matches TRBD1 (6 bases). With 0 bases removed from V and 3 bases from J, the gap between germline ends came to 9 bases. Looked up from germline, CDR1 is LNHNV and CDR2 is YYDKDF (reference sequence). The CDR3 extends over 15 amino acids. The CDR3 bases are TGTGCCACCAGCAGAGAAGGGGGAATCTACAATGAGCAGTTCTTC. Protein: CATSREGGIYNEQFF.

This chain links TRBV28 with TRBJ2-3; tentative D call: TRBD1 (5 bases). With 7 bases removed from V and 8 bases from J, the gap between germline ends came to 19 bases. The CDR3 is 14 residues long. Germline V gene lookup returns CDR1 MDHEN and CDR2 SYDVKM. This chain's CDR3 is CASTTPSGRSTQYF. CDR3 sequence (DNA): TGTGCCAGCACCACCCCCTCAGGGCGTAGTACGCAGTATTTT.

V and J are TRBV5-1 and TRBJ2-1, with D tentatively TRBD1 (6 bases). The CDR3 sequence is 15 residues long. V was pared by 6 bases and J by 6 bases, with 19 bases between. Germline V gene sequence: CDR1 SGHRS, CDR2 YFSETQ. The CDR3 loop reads CASTRTGLERNEQFF. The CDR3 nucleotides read TGCGCCAGCACCAGAACAGGGTTAGAGCGCAATGAGCAGTTCTTC. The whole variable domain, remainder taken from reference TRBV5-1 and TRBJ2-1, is KAGVTQTPRYLIKTRGQQVTLSCSPISGHRSVSWYQQTPGQGLQFLFEYFSETQRNKGNFPGRFSGRQFSNSRSEMNVSTLELGDSALYLCASTRTGLERNEQFFGPGTRLTVL.

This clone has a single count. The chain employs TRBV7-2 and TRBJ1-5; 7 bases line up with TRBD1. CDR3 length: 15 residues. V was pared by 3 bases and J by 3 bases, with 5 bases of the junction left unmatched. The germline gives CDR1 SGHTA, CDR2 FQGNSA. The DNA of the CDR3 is TGTGCCAGCAGCTTGCAGACAGGGCTCAATCAGCCCCAGCATTTT. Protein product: CASSLQTGLNQPQHF.

The CDR3 is CATSRDRVAGYTF. Here the CDR3 DNA reads TGTGCCACCAGCAGAGACAGGGTTGCTGGCTACACCTTC. This sequence joins TRBV15 and TRBJ1-2; tentative D call: TRBD1 (5 bases). Deletions cut 0 bases from V and 7 bases from J, with 9 bases between. This CDR3 spans 13 amino acids. Germline assignment: CDR1 LNHNV and CDR2 YYDKDF (reference sequence).

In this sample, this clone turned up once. CDR3 sequence: CASSFRRVEDTEAFF. The DNA for the CDR3 is TGTGCCAGTAGTTTCCGCAGAGTAGAGGACACTGAAGCTTTCTTT. The genes are TRBV19 and TRBJ1-1, with D hard to call. The germline V gene encodes CDR1 LNHDA and CDR2 SQIVND (reference sequence). CDR3 length: 15 residues. The V end lost 5 bases, the J end lost 3 bases, and 16 bases lay between the germline ends.

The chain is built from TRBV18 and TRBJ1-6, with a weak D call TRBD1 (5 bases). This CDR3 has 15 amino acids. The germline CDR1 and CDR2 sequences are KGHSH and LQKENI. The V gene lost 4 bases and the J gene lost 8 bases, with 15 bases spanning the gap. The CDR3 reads CASSRDQGGDSPLHF. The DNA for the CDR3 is TGTGCCAGCTCACGCGACCAGGGCGGGGATTCACCCCTCCACTTT.

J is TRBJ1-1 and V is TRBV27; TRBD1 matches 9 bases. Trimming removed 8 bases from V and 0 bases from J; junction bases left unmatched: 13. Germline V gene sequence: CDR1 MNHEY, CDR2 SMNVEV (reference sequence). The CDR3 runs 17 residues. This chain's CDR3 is CASRIFGTGRMNTEAFF. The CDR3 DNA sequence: TGTGCCAGCCGCATTTTTGGGACAGGGCGAATGAACACTGAAGCTTTCTTT.

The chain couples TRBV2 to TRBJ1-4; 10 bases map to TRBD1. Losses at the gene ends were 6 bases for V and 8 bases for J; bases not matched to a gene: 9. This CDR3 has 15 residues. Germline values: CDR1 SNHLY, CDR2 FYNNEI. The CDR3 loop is CASSRGQGSGEKLFF. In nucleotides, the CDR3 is TGTGCCAGCAGCAGGGGACAGGGGTCCGGAGAAAAACTGTTTTTT.

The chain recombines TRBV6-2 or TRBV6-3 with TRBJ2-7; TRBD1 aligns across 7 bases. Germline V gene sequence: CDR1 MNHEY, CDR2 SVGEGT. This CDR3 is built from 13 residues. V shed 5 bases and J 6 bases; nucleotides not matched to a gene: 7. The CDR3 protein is CASSSTGVSEQYF. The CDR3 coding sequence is TGTGCCAGCAGTAGCACAGGGGTTTCCGAGCAGTACTTC.

CDR3 in amino acids: CASSQRTGMGGELFF. For the CDR3, the DNA is TGCGCCAGCAGCCAGCGGACAGGGATGGGCGGGGAGCTGTTTTTT. This chain joins TRBV5-1 and TRBJ2-2; 8 positions agree with TRBD1. The germline V gene has CDR1 SGHRS and CDR2 YFSETQ. V was clipped by 4 bases and J by 7 bases; unmatched bases: 9. This CDR3 is built from 15 residues. Looking up the rest from reference TRBV5-1 and TRBJ2-2 gives the full variable domain: KAGVTQTPRYLIKTRGQQVTLSCSPISGHRSVSWYQQTPGQGLQFLFEYFSETQRNKGNFPGRFSGRQFSNSRSEMNVSTLELGDSALYLCASSQRTGMGGELFFGEGSRLTVL.